A single sample is the source of the 3 T cell receptor beta chains below, sequenced in a study of cytomegalovirus exposure and HLA in healthy donors. The table came from immunoSEQ multiplex PCR; TCRdb's copy has only in-frame clones and leaves some out. The data show 250,000 to 300,000 clones, around 85% seen once. The sample comprised PBMCs. The receptors were sampled from a young woman in good health and CMV-seronegative.

The chain combines TRBV5-1 with TRBJ2-4; tentatively, D is TRBD1 (6 bases). This CDR3 region has 15 residues. Per the germline V gene, CDR1 is SGHRS and CDR2 is YFSETQ. Trimming removed 5 bases from V and 4 bases from J, with 16 bases in between. The CDR3 bases are TGCGCCAGCAGACGGGTTCCAGGGGCTAAAAACATTCAGTACTTC. Protein: CASRRVPGAKNIQYF.

V gene TRBV5-1 combines with J gene TRBJ1-2; D is ambiguous. Trimming left V 4 bases short and J 1 base short, with 11 bases between. The CDR3 has 14 residues. Germline loops: CDR1 SGHRS, CDR2 YFSETQ. CDR3 nucleotide sequence: TGCGCCAGCAGCGTAGACCAGGTTAACTATGGCTACACCTTC. Amino acid sequence: CASSVDQVNYGYTF.

The chain joins TRBV2 to TRBJ2-1; 9 bases match TRBD2. Germline trimming cut 8 bases from V and 11 bases from J; bases unmatched to any gene: 7. The CDR3 runs 12 residues. Germline assignment: CDR1 SNHLY and CDR2 FYNNEI. CDR3 DNA sequence: TGTGCCAGCCTAGTTAGCGGGAGTAAGCAGTTCTTC. It encodes CASLVSGSKQFF.